The clone carrying this TCR beta chain was observed once. Only in-frame clones appear in the TCRdb table, and some are missing; sequencing was by immunoSEQ multiplex PCR. Of about 130,000 clones in the sample, around 94% are singletons; the top ten hold approximately 0.58%. This specimen comes from a study of control samples from healthy donors and cancer patients. V trimming: 3 bases; J trimming: 6 bases; junction bases outside the gene matches: 10. The CDR3 totals 16 residues. Germline lookup yields CDR1 SGHRS and CDR2 YFSETQ. Material: PBMCs. This TCR derives from a man at least 80 years old with head and neck cancer. The chain links TRBV5-1 to TRBJ2-7; 12 bases agree with TRBD2. The CDR3 nucleotides read TGCGCCAGCAGCTCTATTACTAGCGGGAGGCCAACCGAGCAGTACTTC. This codes for CASSSITSGRPTEQYF.